Below, one T cell receptor beta chain is given with its context. These data are taken from a study of blood T cell repertoires in COVID-19. Overall study context: COVID-19 samples, acute and convalescent, were from the United States, Italy and Spain. PBMCs, B-cell-depleted T cells, or T cells were the source of the cDNA or gDNA that made up the material.

V lost 0 bases and J 5 bases, leaving 11 bases between the germline ends. Per the germline V gene, CDR1 is SGHRS and CDR2 is YFSETQ. The CDR3 length is 15 residues. In the authors' methods: By means of reference gene primer amplification, nucleated cell counts were estimated. TCRdb's table, derived via immunoSEQ multiplex PCR, lists solely in-frame clones and lacks some. The DNA gave D and trimming, while V, J and clone size come from that table. Counted here are around 180,000 clones, about 88% occurring once; the ten biggest clones make up roughly 2.9%. The V and J genes are TRBV5-1 and TRBJ1-4; possible D gene TRBD1, 6 bases. The sequencing input was peripheral blood. The TCR was taken from a woman aged 25 to 39 with active or convalescent COVID-19. CDR3 coding DNA: TGCGCCAGCAGCTTGGCCGGGACAAAGAATGAAAAACTGTTTTTT. Its translation is CASSLAGTKNEKLFF.